The source of this TCR beta chain is a study of T cell changes during pregnancy in multiple sclerosis. Some clones are missing from TCRdb's copy, which holds only in-frame ones; the method was immunoSEQ multiplex PCR. The data hold around 80,000 clones, with roughly 94% observed a single time. Germline CDR1 is SQVTM and CDR2 is ANQGSEA. V lost 4 bases and J 8 bases, leaving 17 bases between the germline ends. This CDR3 spans 13 amino acids. This rearrangement joins TRBV29-1 to TRBJ1-2; no clear D gene. The input for sequencing was peripheral blood, taken before pregnancy. The TCR was taken from a female donor with multiple sclerosis, enrolled in a pregnancy study. Here the CDR3 reads CSVVTSREHGYTF. CDR3 in DNA: TGCAGCGTTGTCACCTCAAGGGAGCACGGCTACACCTTC.